The present T cell receptor beta chain was sequenced within a study of blood T cell repertoires in COVID-19. As processed by the authors: Estimation of nucleated cell counts was performed using reference gene primer amplification. This table comes from immunoSEQ multiplex PCR, and its TCRdb copy is limited to in-frame clones, with some not included. The D gene and trimming were derived from the DNA, and the V and J assignments and clone size from that table. The sample comprises about 120,000 clones, roughly 89% of which are singletons, and roughly 19% rests with the top ten. This clone was detected only once. The CDR3 covers 17 residues. After removal of 4 bases from V and 3 bases from J, the junction contained 11 bases not matched to a gene. Germline loops: CDR1 LGHDT, CDR2 YNNKEL (reference sequence).

Sequenced: peripheral blood. The chain combines TRBV3-1 (or the pseudogene TRBV3-2) with TRBJ2-1; 8 bases align to TRBD1. The origin of this receptor is a human donor with acute or convalescent COVID-19. The donor label of this sample is uncertain. CDR3 DNA sequence: TGTGCCAGCAGCCCGGTTAATGGACAGGGTAGCTACAATGAGCAGTTCTTC. As protein: CASSPVNGQGSYNEQFF.